This T cell receptor beta chain emerged from a study of blood T cell repertoires in COVID-19. Study in general: Researchers got acute and convalescent COVID-19 samples from the United States, Italy and Spain. PBMCs, B-cell-depleted T cells, or T cells provided the cDNA or gDNA that made up the material.

In the source study's methods: Researchers report that nucleated cell counts were estimated from reference gene primer amplification. Sequencing used immunoSEQ multiplex PCR; TCRdb keeps in-frame clones, though not all of them. The DNA was the basis for D and trimming; V, J and clone size are from that table. Of about 140,000 clones in the sample, around 86% are singletons; the top ten hold less than 5%. Sequencing input: peripheral blood. This clonotype was obtained from a woman at least 80 years old with acute or convalescent COVID-19.

The CDR3 DNA reads as TGTGCCAGCAGCCAAGATTTGGAGGGCTTGGGCACTGAAGCTTTCTTT. It encodes CASSQDLEGLGTEAFF. V and J are TRBV3-1 (or the pseudogene TRBV3-2) and TRBJ1-1, with D uncertain. Germline V gene sequence: CDR1 LGHDT, CDR2 YNNKEL (reference sequence). V dropped 0 bases and J dropped 4 bases, with 15 bases sitting between them. The CDR3 loop spans 16 amino acids.